The 4 T cell receptor beta chains below all came from one sample that was sequenced in a study of control samples from healthy donors and cancer patients. The protocol was immunoSEQ multiplex PCR, while the TCRdb copy is restricted to in-frame clones and leaves out a portion. The sample consists of 150,000 to 200,000 clones, about 94% of them appearing once. Material: blood. Source of these receptors: a woman aged 30 to 39 in good health.

The chain is built from TRBV6-5 and TRBJ2-1; TRBD2 might be the D (5 bases). CDR1 is MNHEY, CDR2 SVGAGI, per germline. Trimming removed 6 bases at V and 4 bases at J, with 10 bases between. The length of the CDR3 is 13 residues. The CDR3 reads CASSPGLYNEQFF. The CDR3 DNA sequence: TGTGCCAGCAGCCCAGGACTGTACAATGAGCAGTTCTTC.

The chain joins TRBV7-9 to TRBJ2-1, with D perhaps TRBD2 (5 bases). There are 15 residues in the CDR3. V lost 2 bases to trimming and J lost 6 bases, with 14 bases between them. Germline values: CDR1 SEHNR, CDR2 FQNEAQ (reference sequence). The CDR3 sequence is CASSLLREVSNEQFF. The CDR3 DNA reads as TGTGCCAGCAGCTTACTCCGGGAAGTTAGCAATGAGCAGTTCTTC.

As for this clone: The same CDR3 can be traced to other DNA sequences in this sample. J is TRBJ2-5 and V is TRBV10-3; D is unresolved. This CDR3 comprises 12 residues. CDR1 ENHRY and CDR2 SYGVKD come from the germline V gene. Trimming stripped 3 bases from V and 3 bases from J, with 5 bases between. DNA for the CDR3: TGTGCCATCAGTGAAAGGGAAGAGACCCAGTACTTC. Translation: CAISEREETQYF.

The chain joins TRBV13 to TRBJ2-2; 14 bases map to TRBD2. CDR1 is PRHDT and CDR2 is FYEKMQ in the germline V gene (reference sequence). The CDR3 is made up of 16 amino acids. J lost 7 bases, V lost 5 bases, and 6 bases had no gene match. Here the CDR3 reads CASSPGLAGVGGELFF. In DNA form, the CDR3 reads TGTGCCAGCAGCCCGGGACTAGCGGGAGTTGGCGGGGAGCTGTTTTTT.